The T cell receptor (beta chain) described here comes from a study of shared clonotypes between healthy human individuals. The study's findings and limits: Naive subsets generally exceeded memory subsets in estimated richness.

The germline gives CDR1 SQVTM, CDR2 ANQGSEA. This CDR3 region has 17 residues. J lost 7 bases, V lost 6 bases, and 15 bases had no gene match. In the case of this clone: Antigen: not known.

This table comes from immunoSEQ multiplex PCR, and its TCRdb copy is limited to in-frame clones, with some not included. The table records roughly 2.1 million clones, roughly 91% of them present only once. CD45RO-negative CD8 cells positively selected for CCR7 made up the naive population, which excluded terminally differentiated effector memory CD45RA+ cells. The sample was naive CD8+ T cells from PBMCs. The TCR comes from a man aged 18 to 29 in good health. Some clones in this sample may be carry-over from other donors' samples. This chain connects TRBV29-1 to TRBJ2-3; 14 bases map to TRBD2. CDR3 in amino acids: CSVVTSGRAFRWYTQYF. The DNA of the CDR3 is TGCAGCGTAGTGACTAGCGGGAGGGCCTTTCGGTGGTATACGCAGTATTTT.